This entry is about one T cell receptor beta chain. Its specificity is not known. Germline CDR1 and CDR2: SEHNR and FQNEAQ (reference sequence). J was trimmed by 7 bases and V by 1 base; bases with no gene match: 3. CDR3 length: 14 residues. This table comes from immunoSEQ multiplex PCR, and its TCRdb copy is limited to in-frame clones, with some not included. This table has about 19,000 clones, 65% to 70% appearing once. This specimen comes from a study of OX40 agonist ivuxolimab in advanced cancers. Study overall: Past anti-PD-1, anti-PD-L1 or anti-CTLA-4 therapy was accepted, and 40% to 50% had received some.

The study's findings and limits: Doses of 0.1 to 3.0 mg/kg were accompanied by clonal expansion of CD4+ and CD8+ blood T cells by week 6. Certain nonresponding patients likewise had low normalized T-cell clonal expansion.

J is TRBJ2-7 and V is TRBV7-9; 11 bases are a match to TRBD2. Here the sequenced sample was CD4+ or CD8+ T cells sorted from blood, taken in a trial of the OX40 agonist ivuxolimab. The receptor was derived from an adult with an advanced solid tumor such as melanoma, head and neck, liver or kidney cancer. The CDR3 region is CASSLVLAGGEQYF. The CDR3 nucleotides read TGTGCCAGCAGCTTAGTTCTAGCGGGGGGAGAGCAGTACTTC.